Reported below is one T cell receptor beta chain. As originally analysed: Scientists estimated how many nucleated cells there were by amplifying reference gene primers. Clones were read by immunoSEQ multiplex PCR, and TCRdb kept only the in-frame ones, dropping some. D and trimming were read from the DNA, whereas the V and J calls and clone size are those reported in that table. The sample holds approximately 300,000 clones, about 86% seen once. The sample belongs to a study of blood T cell repertoires in COVID-19. Study-level background: Donors in the United States, Italy and Spain gave samples during acute or convalescent COVID-19. PBMCs, B-cell-depleted T cells, or T cells provided the cDNA or gDNA that made up the material.

Trimming shortened V by 8 bases and J by 1 base, and 9 bases separated the two germline ends. Germline V gene sequence: CDR1 ENHRY, CDR2 SYGVKD. The CDR3 consists of 13 residues. This receptor was obtained from a woman aged 45-65 years with acute or convalescent COVID-19. Sequenced sample: peripheral blood. V usage is TRBV10-3 and J usage is TRBJ1-3, with D perhaps TRBD1 (5 bases). The CDR3 DNA is TGTGCCATCGGGGCATCTTCTGGAAACACCATATATTTT. This translates into CAIGASSGNTIYF.